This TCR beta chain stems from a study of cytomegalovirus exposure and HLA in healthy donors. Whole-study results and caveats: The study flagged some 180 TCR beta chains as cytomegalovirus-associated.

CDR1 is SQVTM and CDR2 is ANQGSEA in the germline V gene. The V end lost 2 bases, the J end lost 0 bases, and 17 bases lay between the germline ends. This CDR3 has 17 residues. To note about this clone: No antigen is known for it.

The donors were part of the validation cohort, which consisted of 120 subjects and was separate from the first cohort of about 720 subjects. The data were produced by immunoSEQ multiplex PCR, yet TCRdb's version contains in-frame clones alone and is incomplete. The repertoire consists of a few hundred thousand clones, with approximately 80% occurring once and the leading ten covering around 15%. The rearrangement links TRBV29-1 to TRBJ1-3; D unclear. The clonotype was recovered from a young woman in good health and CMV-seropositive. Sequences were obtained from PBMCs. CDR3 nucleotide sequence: TGCAGCGTTGAATCCAGGCTGGGCCAAACCTCTGGAAACACCATATATTTT. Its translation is CSVESRLGQTSGNTIYF.